This T cell receptor beta chain originates from a study of T cell repertoires in cytomegalovirus infection. Turning to the study itself: HLA-C-restricted CMV epitopes, recently identified, and well-studied HLA-B-restricted ones were used by the study. Indications came from public TCR beta signatures; they pointed to CMV infection and to a matching HLA type.

On this clonotype: Its antigen is unidentified.

TCRdb called the reads again in MiXCR, with one record for every CDR3 protein. This table holds some 940,000 distinct CDR3 sequences, roughly 31% found once. Overall study findings and caveats: Summed public TCR beta family frequency identified CMV carriers bearing the relevant HLA. CMV-specific TCR beta clonotypes restricted by HLA-C were the ones dominating the ex vivo response.

The length of the CDR3 is 14 residues. Germline loops: CDR1 SQVTM, CDR2 ANQGSEA. V shed 6 bases and J 7 bases; nucleotides not matched to a gene: 14. Sequenced material: cultured CD8+ T cells from PBMCs, taken from culture after CMV antigen stimulation. The rearrangement uses TRBV29-1 and TRBJ1-2; 7 bases fit TRBD1. This clonotype was obtained from a human donor in good health (CMV status not recorded). Some clones in this sample may be carry-over from other donors' samples. CDR3 region: CSVLDREWDSGYTF. The CDR3 bases are TGCAGCGTATTAGACAGGGAATGGGACAGTGGCTACACCTTC.